A selection of T cell receptor beta chains follows, all from one sample in a study of blood T cell repertoires in COVID-19. The repertoire was sequenced with immunoSEQ multiplex PCR; TCRdb's copy has only in-frame clones and lacks some. Of just under 60,000 clones listed, approximately 79% are singletons. Sequenced: peripheral blood. The receptor set was obtained from a human donor in a cohort sampled during active COVID-19. Each CDR3 is given with its conserved first and last residue. D genes are given only for firm matches. The size field is filled for only some rows; it gives once, few, many or a size class.

>NA|TRBJ1-2|TRBV30|TRBD1
TGTGCCTCTGACAGGGCGGCCTATGGCTACACCTTC
CASDRAAYGYTF
>NA|TRBJ1-1|TRBV18|TRBD1
TGTGCCAGCTCACCACAGGGGGCGTCTGACGGCGCTGAAGCTTTCTTT
CASSPQGASDGAEAFF
>once|TRBJ2-2|TRBV19|NA
TGTGCCAGTAACCCAATAGGGGGAACCGGGGAGCTGTTTTTT
CASNPIGGTGELFF
>NA|TRBJ1-3|TRBV4-2|NA
TGTGCCAGCAGCCAAGAGGGCAGCTCTGGAAACACCATATATTTT
CASSQEGSSGNTIYF
>NA|TRBJ2-1|TRBV6-2/TRBV6-3|TRBD2
TGTGCCAGCAGCCCTAGCGGGAGGGGCCCTTGGGGCAATGAGCAGTTCTTC
CASSPSGRGPWGNEQFF
>NA|TRBJ1-5|TRBV30|TRBD1
TGTGCCTGGAGCGTACAGGGGAATCAGCCCCAGCATTTT
CAWSVQGNQPQHF
>NA|TRBJ2-7|TRBV18|TRBD2
TGTGCCAGCTCCCCGGGAACTAGCGGGAAGGAACAGTACTTC
CASSPGTSGKEQYF
>few|TRBJ2-5|TRBV10-2|TRBD2
TGCGCCAGCAGTGAGATGGCTAGCGGGAGGAAAGAGACCCAGTACTTC
CASSEMASGRKETQYF
>NA|TRBJ1-1|TRBV10-3|TRBD1
TGTGCCATCAGTGAGCCTGCTGGACAGGGTTCGTTTCGGGAAGCTTTCTTT
CAISEPAGQGSFREAFF
>NA|TRBJ2-1|TRBV4-3|TRBD2
TGCGCCAGCAGCACTAGCGGGGGATACAATGAGCAGTTCTTC
CASSTSGGYNEQFF
>NA|TRBJ1-4|TRBV4-1|TRBD1
TGCGCCAGCAGCCAACGACAGGGGGCTGAAGAAAAACTGTTTTTT
CASSQRQGAEEKLFF
>NA|TRBJ2-7|TRBV6-2/TRBV6-3|NA
TGTGCCAGCAGTTACTCTATTGTGGGAGGACGAGGCTACGAGCAGTACTTC
CASSYSIVGGRGYEQYF
>once|TRBJ2-3|TRBV27|TRBD2
TGTGCCAGCGCCCGAGGGGGGCGGGAGGTACACCGGGCAGATACGCAGTATTTT
CASARGGREVHRADTQYF
>NA|TRBJ2-7|TRBV6-5|TRBD1
TGTGCCACCTGGACAGGGGATTCCTACGAGCAGTACTTC
CATWTGDSYEQYF
>NA|TRBJ1-5|TRBV19|TRBD1
TGTGCCAGTAGTATTGGGATGGACGGACAGGGGGCATGGAAGCCCCAGCATTTT
CASSIGMDGQGAWKPQHF
>NA|TRBJ1-2|TRBV7-9|NA
TGTGCCAGCAGCCCTTCGGGGGGCATGGACTATGGCTACACCTTC
CASSPSGGMDYGYTF
>NA|TRBJ2-7|TRBV5-1|NA
TGCGCCAGCAGCTTAAGTCCTAGGCCCCTCGAGCAGTACTTC
CASSLSPRPLEQYF
>NA|TRBJ2-1|TRBV3-1/TRBV3-2|NA
TGTGCCAGCAGCACTTTCGCGGGGAGGCGCCCCTACAATGAGCAGTTCTTC
CASSTFAGRRPYNEQFF
>NA|TRBJ2-2|TRBV10-2|NA
TGCGCCAGCAGTGAGTTCCAGGGAGGCACCGGGGAGCTGTTTTTT
CASSEFQGGTGELFF
>NA|TRBJ2-1|TRBV7-7|TRBD2
TGTGCCAGCAGCTTAGGGACTAGTAAAGGTACCAATGAGCAGTTCTTC
CASSLGTSKGTNEQFF
>NA|TRBJ2-7|TRBV30|NA
TGTGCCTGGAATGCGGCGGATACCTACGAGCAGTACTTC
CAWNAADTYEQYF
>NA|TRBJ2-2|TRBV7-2|TRBD1
TGTGCCAGCAGCTTAAACAGGGGCGGCACCGGGGAGCTGTTTTTT
CASSLNRGGTGELFF
>NA|TRBJ1-4|TRBV7-9|TRBD1
TGTGCCAGCAGCCCCGACAGGGGATCAACTAATGAAAAACTGTTTTTT
CASSPDRGSTNEKLFF
>NA|TRBJ1-6|TRBV28|NA
TGTGCCAGCAGTTTAACAGGGACCGGTAATTCACCCCTCCACTTT
CASSLTGTGNSPLHF